This TCR beta chain was recorded in a study of Graves' ophthalmopathy and Graves' hyperthyroidism. Amplified TCR beta CDR3 regions were obtained using RNA transcripts as template. Following a first-round RT-PCR that used HTBI primers, a second-round multiplex PCR was carried out. TCRdb re-called the multiplex PCR reads with MiXCR, one entry per CDR3 protein. The repertoire holds 220,000 or so distinct CDR3 sequences, with roughly 21% as singletons. Findings of the study overall: Clonotypes were expanded in thyroid at above 0.001 frequency, and most also appeared in blood.

A duration under 3 months, NOSPECS ≥4, CAS ≥3 and moderate-to-severe activity characterized the donors with ophthalmopathy. This clonotype occurred many times. What it binds is not known. Sequenced material: peripheral blood. This receptor was identified in a woman aged 45-59 years with Graves' ophthalmopathy.

The CDR3 sequence: CASSPFSGIYEQYF. The CDR3 DNA sequence: TGTGCCAGCAGCCCTTTCAGCGGGATCTACGAGCAGTACTTC. The chain couples TRBV11-2 to TRBJ2-7, with 7 bases fitting TRBD2. The trim removed 5 bases at V and 3 bases at J, leaving 7 bases unmatched. The CDR3 contains 14 residues. Germline V gives CDR1 SGHAT, CDR2 FQNNGV. The variable domain in full, with the rest retrieved from reference TRBV11-2 and TRBJ2-7, is EAGVAQSPRYKIIEKRQSVAFWCNPISGHATLYWYQQILGQGPKLLIQFQNNGVVDDSQLPKDRFSAERLKGVDSTLKIQPAKLEDSAVYLCASSPFSGIYEQYFGPGTRLTVT.